This T cell receptor beta chain was observed in a study of blood T cell repertoires in COVID-19. As for the study in general: Italy, Spain and the United States were the sources of the convalescent and acute COVID-19 samples. The analysed material was cDNA or gDNA that came from T cells, B-cell-depleted T cells, or PBMCs.

Trimming cost V 6 bases and J 3 bases; bases outside gene matches: 7. Germline CDR1 and CDR2: SNHLY and FYNNEI. There are 15 residues in the CDR3. Original handling: How many nucleated cells were present was estimated from reference gene primer amplification. Assay: immunoSEQ multiplex PCR; the TCRdb copy retains only in-frame clones and omits some. That table furnishes V, J and clone size, whereas the DNA furnished D and trimming. The sample lists about 55,000 clones, around 85% seen once, with approximately 15% in the top ten. The receptor was isolated from a human donor in a cohort sampled during active COVID-19. The genes are TRBV2 and TRBJ2-1, with 8 bases matching TRBD2. The sequenced material came from peripheral blood. The CDR3 DNA reads as TGTGCCAGCAGCGTCCGTAGCGGGATCTACAATGAGCAGTTCTTC. Its protein is CASSVRSGIYNEQFF.